These 17 T cell receptor beta chains share one sample of origin, sequenced in a study of shared clonotypes between healthy human individuals. Profiled with immunoSEQ multiplex PCR; TCRdb holds only in-frame clones, not every one. The data show 2 million to 2.5 million clones, 85% to 95% seen once. It was CD45RO-negative cells, positively selected for CCR7, that made up naive CD8 cells, with terminally differentiated effector memory CD45RA+ cells excluded. Sequencing input: naive CD8+ T cells sorted from blood. The receptor source for this set is a man between 18 and 35 years old in good health.

The chain carries TRBV5-4 and TRBJ2-5; 10 positions agree with TRBD2. The CDR3 totals 14 residues. Trimming cost V 2 bases and J 5 bases; bases outside gene matches: 3. Per the germline V gene, CDR1 is SGHNT and CDR2 is YYREEE (reference sequence). In nucleotides, the CDR3 is TGTGCCAGCAGCTTCCTAGCGGGGGACGAGACCCAGTACTTC. Residues: CASSFLAGDETQYF.

The gene calls are TRBV4-1 and TRBJ2-4; 8 nucleotides align to TRBD1. V was clipped by 5 bases and J by 9 bases; unmatched bases: 12. This CDR3 contains 15 residues. The germline V gene encodes CDR1 MGHRA and CDR2 YSYEKL. The CDR3 loop is CASSATGTGPPIQYF. The CDR3 DNA reads TGCGCCAGCAGCGCAACCGGGACAGGTCCCCCCATTCAGTACTTC.

This clone has a handful of counts. This chain connects TRBV9 to TRBJ2-4; D remains ambiguous. The CDR3 spans 13 residues. Germline V gene sequence: CDR1 SGDLS, CDR2 YYNGEE. Trimming stripped 0 bases from V and 1 base from J, with 2 bases between. CDR3 loop: CASSVVAKNIQYF. In nucleotides, the CDR3 is TGTGCCAGCAGCGTAGTGGCCAAAAACATTCAGTACTTC.

The chain has TRBV6-5 and TRBJ2-1, with TRBD1 matching over 11 bases. The CDR3 contains 14 residues. Germline assignment: CDR1 MNHEY and CDR2 SVGAGI. J gave up 7 bases and V 6 bases, and 5 bases lay outside the gene matches. This chain's CDR3 is CASSLGTGGNEQFF. As DNA, the CDR3 is TGTGCCAGCAGCCTTGGGACAGGGGGAAATGAGCAGTTCTTC.

The chain is built from TRBV7-9 and TRBJ2-5, with 10 bases lining up with TRBD2. Germline CDR1 is SEHNR and CDR2 is FQNEAQ (reference sequence). CDR3 length: 14 amino acids. V was pared by 4 bases and J by 4 bases, with 3 bases of the junction left unmatched. The DNA of the CDR3 is TGTGCCAGCAGCTCAGCGGGAGGGGGAGAGACCCAGTACTTC. It specifies CASSSAGGGETQYF. The complete variable domain, with remaining parts taken from reference TRBV7-9 and TRBJ2-5, reads DTGVSQNPRHKITKRGQNVTFRCDPISEHNRLYWYRQTLGQGPEFLTYFQNEAQLEKSRLLSDRFSAERPKGSFSTLEIQRTEQGDSAMYLCASSSAGGGETQYFGPGTRLLVL.

The chain employs TRBV4-3 and TRBJ2-7; 7 nucleotides line up with TRBD2. The CDR3 contains 16 residues. CDR1 and CDR2 (germline): LGHNA, YSLEER. With V trimmed by 2 bases and J by 3 bases, 10 bases remained unmatched. The CDR3 region has the DNA TGCGCCAGCAGCCAAAGGTGGGAGGGGATCCACTACGAGCAGTACTTC. It codes for CASSQRWEGIHYEQYF.

The V gene is TRBV27, the J gene TRBJ2-2; 8 nucleotides line up with TRBD1. V trimming: 8 bases; J trimming: 3 bases; junction bases outside the gene matches: 8. The CDR3 consists of 15 residues. Germline V gene sequence: CDR1 MNHEY, CDR2 SMNVEV (reference sequence). The CDR3 coding sequence is TGTGCCAGCGGTCGGACAGGGCCTTACACCGGGGAGCTGTTTTTT. Translation: CASGRTGPYTGELFF.

This clone was seen only once. This sample includes further DNA sequences coding for the same CDR3. CDR3 protein: CASSPSGGAGETQYF. DNA of the CDR3: TGTGCCAGCAGTCCTAGCGGGGGGGCTGGAGAGACCCAGTACTTC. The V and J genes are TRBV28 and TRBJ2-5; the match to TRBD2 covers 12 bases. The CDR3 has 15 amino acids. V shed 5 bases and J 4 bases; nucleotides not matched to a gene: 5. Germline CDR1 reads MDHEN; CDR2 reads SYDVKM.

This clone has just one count. The gene calls are TRBV6-5 and TRBJ2-2, with TRBD2 matching 7 bases. The CDR3 is 14 amino acids. Germline V CDR1 and CDR2: MNHEY, SVGAGI. After removal of 0 bases from V and 7 bases from J, the junction contained 2 bases not matched to a gene. CDR3 region: CASSYSGGIGELFF. The CDR3 coding sequence is TGTGCCAGCAGTTACTCGGGAGGGATCGGGGAGCTGTTTTTT.

V and J are TRBV4-3 and TRBJ2-7; D possibly corresponds to TRBD2 (6 bases). The CDR3 is 17 residues long. Trimming cost V 0 bases and J 4 bases, with 19 bases left between them. From germline, CDR1 is LGHNA and CDR2 YSLEER. The CDR3 loop reads CASSQDPPGGGSYEQYF. CDR3 in DNA: TGCGCCAGCAGCCAAGACCCTCCGGGCGGAGGGTCGTACGAGCAGTACTTC.

The chain joins TRBV18 to TRBJ2-5; 9 bases map to TRBD2. Germline trimming cut 0 bases from V and 4 bases from J; bases unmatched to any gene: 6. This CDR3 comprises 16 residues. Germline values: CDR1 KGHSH, CDR2 LQKENI. CDR3 sequence reads: CASSPPFSGGTETQYF. Here the CDR3 DNA reads TGTGCCAGCTCACCACCGTTTAGCGGGGGTACAGAGACCCAGTACTTC.

The chain combines TRBV7-3 with TRBJ1-6, with D uncertain. The ends were cut back, 3 bases at V and 0 bases at J, with 9 bases in the middle. The CDR3 contains 16 residues. CDR1 and CDR2 (germline): SGHTA, FQGTGA. CDR3: CASSFDMDSYNSPLHF. In nucleotides, the CDR3 is TGTGCCAGCAGCTTTGATATGGACTCCTATAATTCACCCCTCCACTTT.

V usage is TRBV6-1 and J usage is TRBJ2-1; D assignment may be TRBD1 or TRBD2 (5 bases each). V lost 2 bases to trimming and J lost 4 bases, with 18 bases between them. This CDR3 has 17 amino acids. Germline lookup yields CDR1 MNHNS and CDR2 SASEGT. The CDR3 DNA reads as TGTGCCAGCAGTGAATTGGGCCGGGACGCAGAGTACAATGAGCAGTTCTTC. It translates to CASSELGRDAEYNEQFF.

This chain links TRBV4-1 with TRBJ1-4, with D uncertain. V gave up 4 bases and J gave up 8 bases, with 14 bases separating them. The CDR3 covers 14 residues. Germline CDR1 reads MGHRA; CDR2 reads YSYEKL. The CDR3 here is CASSPFGLEEKLFF. The CDR3 coding sequence is TGCGCCAGCAGCCCTTTCGGACTGGAGGAAAAACTGTTTTTT.

The rearrangement uses TRBV7-2 and TRBJ2-1; D is tentatively TRBD1 or TRBD2 (5 bases each). The V end was cut by 5 bases, the J end by 7 bases, with 15 bases between. Germline loops: CDR1 SGHTA, CDR2 FQGNSA. The CDR3 is made up of 14 amino acids. DNA for the CDR3: TGTGCCAGCAGCCCCTGGGGGACCTCAAATGAGCAGTTCTTC. Translating gives CASSPWGTSNEQFF.

V and J are TRBV27 and TRBJ2-1, with D unclear. The CDR3 is 18 amino acids. Trimming stripped 4 bases from V and 5 bases from J, with 24 bases between. The germline gives CDR1 MNHEY, CDR2 SMNVEV (reference sequence). CDR3 protein: CASSSIGPRSARNNEQFF. In nucleotides, the CDR3 is TGTGCCAGCAGTTCCATAGGACCTAGGTCAGCTCGGAACAATGAGCAGTTCTTC.

The CDR3: CAWIPGLNYGYTF. DNA of the CDR3: TGTGCCTGGATTCCAGGGCTCAACTATGGCTACACCTTC. The rearrangement links TRBV30 to TRBJ1-2; perhaps TRBD1 as D (5 bases). The CDR3 has 13 amino acids. The germline V gene encodes CDR1 GTSNPN and CDR2 SVGIG (reference sequence). Trimming removed 4 bases from V and 2 bases from J, with 11 bases in between.